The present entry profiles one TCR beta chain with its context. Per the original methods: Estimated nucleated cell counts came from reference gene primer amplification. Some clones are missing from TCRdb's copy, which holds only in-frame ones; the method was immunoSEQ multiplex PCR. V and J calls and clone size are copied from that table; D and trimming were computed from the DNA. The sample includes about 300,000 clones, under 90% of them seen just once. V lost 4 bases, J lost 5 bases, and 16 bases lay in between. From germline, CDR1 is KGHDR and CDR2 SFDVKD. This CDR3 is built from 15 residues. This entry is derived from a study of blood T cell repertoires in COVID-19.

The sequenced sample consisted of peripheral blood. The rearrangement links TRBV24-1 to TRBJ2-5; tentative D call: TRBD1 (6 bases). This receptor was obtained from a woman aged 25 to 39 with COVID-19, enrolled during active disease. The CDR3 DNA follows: TGTGCCACCAGTGAACTGGGGGCAGGGCTGGAGACCCAGTACTTC. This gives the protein CATSELGAGLETQYF.